There are a few counts of the clone carrying this T cell receptor beta chain. These data are taken from a study of cytomegalovirus exposure and HLA in healthy donors. With 60 Vbeta and 13 Jbeta primers, the PCR was carried out. Sequenced by immunoSEQ multiplex PCR; TCRdb stores in-frame clones only, minus some. Among some 120,000 clones listed, around three quarters were seen once. V was clipped by 0 bases and J by 3 bases; unmatched bases: 3. The germline CDR1 and CDR2 sequences are SGHRS and YFSETQ. This CDR3 is 14 amino acids long. The rearrangement joins TRBV5-1 to TRBJ2-7; 7 nucleotides line up with TRBD2. The clonotype originates from a woman younger than 35 in good health and CMV-seropositive. The sample comprised PBMCs. CDR3 region: CASSLERDIYEQYF. For the CDR3, the DNA is TGCGCCAGCAGCTTGGAGCGGGATATCTACGAGCAGTACTTC. Based on the CDR3 plus reference TRBV5-1 and TRBJ2-7, the full variable domain is KAGVTQTPRYLIKTRGQQVTLSCSPISGHRSVSWYQQTPGQGLQFLFEYFSETQRNKGNFPGRFSGRQFSNSRSEMNVSTLELGDSALYLCASSLERDIYEQYFGPGTRLTVT.